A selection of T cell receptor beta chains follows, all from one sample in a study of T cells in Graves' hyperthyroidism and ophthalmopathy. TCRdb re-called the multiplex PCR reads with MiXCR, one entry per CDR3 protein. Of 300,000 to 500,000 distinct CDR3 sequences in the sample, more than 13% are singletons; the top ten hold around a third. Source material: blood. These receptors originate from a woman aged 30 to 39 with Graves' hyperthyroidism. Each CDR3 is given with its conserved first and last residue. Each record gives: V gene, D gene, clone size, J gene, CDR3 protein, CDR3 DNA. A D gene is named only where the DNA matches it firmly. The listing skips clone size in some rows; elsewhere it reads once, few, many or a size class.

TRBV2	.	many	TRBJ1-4	CASIRGADEKLFF	TGTGCCAGCATCCGGGGGGCGGATGAAAAACTGTTTTTT
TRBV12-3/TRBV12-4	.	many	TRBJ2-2	CASSLVSNTGELFF	TGTGCCAGCAGTTTAGTCTCGAACACCGGGGAGCTGTTTTTT
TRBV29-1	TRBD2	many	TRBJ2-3	CSGTSDTDTQYF	TGCAGCGGGACTAGTGACACAGATACGCAGTATTTT
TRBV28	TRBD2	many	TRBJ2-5	CASSLEGLAGETQYF	TGTGCCAGCAGTTTAGAGGGACTAGCGGGAGAGACCCAGTACTTC
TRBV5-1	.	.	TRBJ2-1	CASSLGRAEGAYYNEQFF	TGCGCCAGCAGCTTGGGTAGAGCGGAAGGAGCTTACTACAATGAGCAGTTCTTC
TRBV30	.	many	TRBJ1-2	CAWTGQRAHYGYTF	TGTGCCTGGACGGGCCAGAGAGCCCACTATGGCTACACCTTC
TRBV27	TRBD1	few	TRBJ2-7	CASSLSGGQGNYEQYF	TGTGCCAGCAGTTTGTCGGGCGGACAGGGTAACTACGAGCAGTACTTC
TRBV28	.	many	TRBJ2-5	CASSFGLQETQYF	TGTGCCAGCAGTTTTGGGCTCCAAGAGACCCAGTACTTC
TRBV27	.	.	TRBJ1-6	CASSLYGPNSPLHF	TGTGCCAGCAGTTTATATGGCCCCAATTCACCCCTCCACTTT
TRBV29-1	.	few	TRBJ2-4	CSGGESNIQYF	TGCAGCGGGGGGGAGAGTAACATTCAGTACTTC
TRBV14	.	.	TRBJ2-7	CASSLLWSYEQYF	TGTGCCAGCAGCCTATTGTGGAGCTACGAGCAGTACTTC
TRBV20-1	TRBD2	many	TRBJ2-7	CSAGRDSLAEQYF	TGCAGTGCAGGGAGGGACTCCTTGGCCGAGCAGTACTTC
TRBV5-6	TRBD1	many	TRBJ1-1	CASSLLGGYVTIGDTEAFF	TGTGCCAGCAGCTTGTTAGGGGGCTATGTTACTATAGGCGACACTGAAGCTTTCTTT
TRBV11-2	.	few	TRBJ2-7	CAGSSLTRYEQYF	TGTGCCGGCAGCTCTTTAACACGGTACGAGCAGTACTTC
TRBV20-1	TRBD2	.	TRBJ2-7	CSAFGTSGYEQYF	TGCAGTGCTTTCGGGACTAGCGGCTACGAGCAGTACTTC
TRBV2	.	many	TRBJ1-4	CASSEAPPPTNEKLFF	TGTGCCAGCAGTGAAGCCCCTCCTCCAACTAATGAAAAACTGTTTTTT
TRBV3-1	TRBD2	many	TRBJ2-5	CASSQASGLAVQETQYF	TGTGCCAGCAGCCAAGCTTCGGGACTAGCGGTACAAGAGACCCAGTACTTC
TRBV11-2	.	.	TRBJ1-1	CASRSNIGTEAFF	TGTGCCAGCAGATCTAACATTGGGACTGAAGCTTTCTTT
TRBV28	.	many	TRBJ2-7	CASSLRTDYEQYF	TGTGCCAGCAGTTTACGGACGGACTACGAGCAGTACTTC
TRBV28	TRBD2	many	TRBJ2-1	CASSYSGRINEQFF	TGTGCCAGCAGTTACAGCGGGAGGATCAATGAGCAGTTCTTC
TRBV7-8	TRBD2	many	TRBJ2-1	CASSRSGGGYNEQFF	TGTGCCAGCAGCCGTAGCGGGGGGGGTTACAATGAGCAGTTCTTC
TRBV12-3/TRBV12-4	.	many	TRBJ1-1	CASSFRDARPEAFF	TGTGCCAGCAGTTTTCGGGACGCCCGGCCTGAAGCTTTCTTT
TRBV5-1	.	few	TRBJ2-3	CASSLYFTDTQYF	TGCGCCAGCAGCTTGTACTTCACAGATACGCAGTATTTT
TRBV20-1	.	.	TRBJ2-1	CSARARRVSSYNEQFF	TGCAGTGCTAGAGCCCGGAGGGTTAGCTCCTACAATGAGCAGTTCTTC
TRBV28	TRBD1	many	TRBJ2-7	CASSFIPGQGFYEQYF	TGTGCCAGCAGTTTCATACCGGGACAGGGATTCTACGAGCAGTACTTC
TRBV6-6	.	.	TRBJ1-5	CASSYYRGGQPQHF	TGTGCCAGCAGTTACTATCGCGGGGGTCAGCCCCAGCATTTT
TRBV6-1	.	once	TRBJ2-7	CASTIDSSYEQYF	TGTGCCAGCACCATCGACAGCTCCTACGAGCAGTACTTC
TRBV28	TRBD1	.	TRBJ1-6	CASRPGTGGNSPLHF	TGTGCCAGCAGACCCGGGACAGGGGGAAATTCACCCCTCCACTTT
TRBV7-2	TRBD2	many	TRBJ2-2	CASSLGVAGATGELFF	TGTGCCAGCAGCTTAGGGGTAGCGGGAGCCACCGGGGAGCTGTTTTTT
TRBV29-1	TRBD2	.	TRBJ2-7	CSVSGTPSGPYEQYF	TGCAGCGTCTCAGGAACCCCTAGCGGACCCTACGAGCAGTACTTC
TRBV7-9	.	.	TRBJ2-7	CASSLARDARYEQYF	TGTGCCAGCAGCTTAGCCCGGGACGCACGTTACGAGCAGTACTTC
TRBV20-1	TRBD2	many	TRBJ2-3	CSARILAGAGDTQYF	TGCAGTGCTAGAATACTAGCGGGAGCTGGAGATACGCAGTATTTT
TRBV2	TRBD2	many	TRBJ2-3	CASLRTSGRSFADTQYF	TGTGCCAGCCTTCGGACTAGCGGGAGGTCATTCGCAGATACGCAGTATTTT